These 14 T cell receptor beta chains originate from one sample sequenced in a study of technical replicates of blood from several donors. Some clones are missing from TCRdb's copy, which holds only in-frame ones; the method was immunoSEQ multiplex PCR. The table lists 60,000 to 75,000 clones, roughly 89% of them singletons. The sample taken for sequencing was PBMCs. These TCRs come from a human donor in good health. Some clones in this sample may be carry-over from other donors' samples.

The chain recombines TRBV11-2 with TRBJ2-1, with D maybe TRBD1 (5 bases). This CDR3 comprises 15 residues. Germline V gene sequence: CDR1 SGHAT, CDR2 FQNNGV. The V and J ends lost 0 bases and 1 base respectively, with 7 bases between them. The DNA for the CDR3 is TGTGCCAGCAGCTTAGAAGGGGTGTCCTACAATGAGCAGTTCTTC. Its protein product is CASSLEGVSYNEQFF.

The chain uses TRBV7-6 and TRBJ2-2; D remains ambiguous. This CDR3 has 14 amino acids. The germline V and J ends were trimmed by 2 bases and 6 bases, with 10 bases remaining between them. CDR1 SGHVS and CDR2 FNYEAQ come from the germline V gene. The CDR3 DNA reads as TGTGCCAGCAGCTTACGTGGCGGTCCCGGGGAGCTGTTTTTT. This codes for CASSLRGGPGELFF.

This chain connects TRBV2 to TRBJ2-3; 7 bases map to TRBD2. Germline V gene lookup returns CDR1 SNHLY and CDR2 FYNNEI. The CDR3 sequence is 16 residues long. J lost 0 bases, V lost 4 bases, and 7 bases had no gene match. In DNA, the CDR3 is TGTGCCAGCAGTGTCAGGCGGGGGTATAGCACAGATACGCAGTATTTT. Translated, it gives CASSVRRGYSTDTQYF.

This clone came up once. This sequence joins TRBV5-8 and TRBJ2-1; 12 positions match TRBD1. The trim removed 4 bases at V and 7 bases at J, leaving 9 bases unmatched. The CDR3 is 16 amino acids. CDR1 SGHTS and CDR2 YDEGEE come from the germline V gene. CDR3 nucleotide sequence: TGTGCCAGCAGCCGGGGACAGGGGGCCTTCATAAATGAGCAGTTCTTC. Protein product: CASSRGQGAFINEQFF.

This clone was observed a single time. CDR3 nucleotides: TGTGCCAGTATCTTTAGGGGGTCCGCCCCAACCTCAGCTTTCTTT. Translated, it gives CASIFRGSAPTSAFF. The V gene is TRBV19, the J gene TRBJ1-1, with D possibly being TRBD1 (6 bases). This CDR3 region has 15 residues. Germline-derived CDR1 and CDR2 are LNHDA and SQIVND (reference sequence). The V end lost 7 bases, the J end lost 10 bases, and 25 bases lay between the germline ends.

This clone has only a few counts. The V call is TRBV19, the J call TRBJ1-5; TRBD1 aligns across 8 bases. This CDR3 is 16 amino acids long. V lost 7 bases, J lost 0 bases, and 8 bases stayed unmatched. Germline CDR1 and CDR2: LNHDA and SQIVND (reference sequence). As DNA, the CDR3 is TGTGCCAGTACCAGGGGACAGGCTAATAGCAATCAGCCCCAGCATTTT. This gives the protein CASTRGQANSNQPQHF.

The chain couples TRBV5-4 to TRBJ1-1; TRBD1 might be the D (5 bases). This CDR3 has 15 residues. Germline assignment: CDR1 SGHNT and CDR2 YYREEE (reference sequence). Trimming shortened V by 0 bases and J by 3 bases, and 12 bases separated the two germline ends. CDR3 region: CASSLGQRVDTEAFF. CDR3 coding DNA: TGTGCCAGCAGCTTGGGACAGAGAGTCGACACTGAAGCTTTCTTT.

This chain connects TRBV7-9 to TRBJ2-2; possible D gene TRBD2, 6 bases. The CDR3 spans 16 residues. V was clipped by 1 base and J by 5 bases, with 14 bases between them. Germline values: CDR1 SEHNR, CDR2 FQNEAQ (reference sequence). This chain's CDR3 is CASSLVVLRGTGELFF. In nucleotides, the CDR3 is TGTGCCAGCAGCTTAGTAGTCCTTCGGGGGACCGGGGAGCTGTTTTTT.

The chain joins TRBV7-9 to TRBJ2-1, with 8 bases matching TRBD2. J was trimmed by 12 bases and V by 7 bases; bases with no gene match: 17. This CDR3 has 15 residues. Looked up from germline, CDR1 is SEHNR and CDR2 is FQNEAQ (reference sequence). CDR3 sequence reads: CASTERGGSMFGQFF. CDR3 bases: TGTGCCAGCACCGAACGGGGGGGATCAATGTTCGGGCAGTTCTTC.

This clone showed up just a few times. The rearrangement joins TRBV4-3 to TRBJ2-7, with 11 bases that match TRBD1. This CDR3 is built from 15 residues. Germline V gene lookup returns CDR1 LGHNA and CDR2 YSLEER. Trimming took 0 bases from V and 5 from J; bases not matched to a gene: 3. CDR3 sequence (DNA): TGCGCCAGCAGCCAAGATAGGACAGGGGGCGACGAGCAGTACTTC. Translation: CASSQDRTGGDEQYF.

V usage is TRBV18 and J usage is TRBJ1-1, with D unclear. V lost 0 bases and J 2 bases, leaving 7 bases between the germline ends. The CDR3 has 14 amino acids. CDR1 KGHSH and CDR2 LQKENI come from the germline V gene. CDR3 bases: TGTGCCAGCTCACCACCAGACTATAACACTGAAGCTTTCTTT. It is translated as CASSPPDYNTEAFF.

The rearrangement joins TRBV7-3 to TRBJ2-1, with 8 bases identical to TRBD2. Per the germline V gene, CDR1 is SGHTA and CDR2 is FQGTGA. Trimming cost V 6 bases and J 9 bases; bases outside gene matches: 10. The CDR3 is made up of 14 amino acids. Here the CDR3 DNA reads TGTGCCAGCAGTCCCGGGACTAGTTCTTTTGAGCAGTTCTTC. Amino acids: CASSPGTSSFEQFF.

The V and J genes are TRBV7-2 and TRBJ1-2; 7 bases agree with TRBD1. This CDR3 comprises 14 residues. J lost 4 bases, V lost 3 bases, and 5 bases had no gene match. CDR1 SGHTA and CDR2 FQGNSA come from the germline V gene. The CDR3 nucleotides are TGTGCCAGCAGCTTGCGGCAGGGGGTCTATGGCTACACCTTC. Its translation is CASSLRQGVYGYTF.

This clone was observed a single time. This sequence joins TRBV27 and TRBJ2-2; 10 nucleotides agree with TRBD2. Germline lookup yields CDR1 MNHEY and CDR2 SMNVEV (reference sequence). CDR3 length equals 15 residues. Trimming cost V 7 bases and J 0 bases; bases outside gene matches: 2. The CDR3 sequence: CASNLAGANTGELFF. In nucleotides, the CDR3 is TGTGCCAGCAACCTAGCGGGGGCGAACACCGGGGAGCTGTTTTTT.